The 29 T cell receptor beta chains in this list originate from one sample, sequenced in a study of OX40 agonist ivuxolimab in advanced cancers. Repertoires were generated with immunoSEQ multiplex PCR, while TCRdb's copy carries only in-frame clones and drops some. The sample holds about 68,000 clones, under 90% seen once. Specimen: CD4+ or CD8+ T cells sorted from blood, collected in a trial of the OX40 agonist ivuxolimab. These receptors were collected from an adult with an advanced solid tumor such as melanoma, head and neck, liver or kidney cancer.

The chain has TRBV4-3 and TRBJ2-1; D is ambiguous. The V gene lost 1 base and the J gene lost 0 bases, with 13 bases spanning the gap. Germline CDR1 and CDR2: LGHNA and YSLEER. The CDR3 is 17 amino acids. CDR3 residues: CASSQGSAAYSYNEQFF. The CDR3 region has the DNA TGCGCCAGCAGCCAAGGTTCGGCCGCCTACTCCTACAATGAGCAGTTCTTC.

The V call is TRBV6-6, the J call TRBJ1-4; TRBD1 aligns across 9 bases. CDR1 MNHNY and CDR2 SVGAGI come from the germline V gene (reference sequence). CDR3 length: 15 residues. V lost 6 bases, J lost 7 bases, and 9 bases stayed unmatched. The DNA of the CDR3 is TGTGCCAGCAGACTGACAGGGGGTTCGAGTGAAAAACTGTTTTTT. This encodes CASRLTGGSSEKLFF.

The rearrangement links TRBV6-1 to TRBJ1-2, with no clear D. V was clipped by 4 bases and J by 3 bases, with 6 bases between them. Germline V lookup: CDR1 MNHNS, CDR2 SASEGT. CDR3 size: 12 residues. DNA for the CDR3: TGTGCCAGCAGTGTCACGGACTATGGCTACACCTTC. Its translation: CASSVTDYGYTF.

This clone has a count of ten or more. The rearrangement links TRBV11-2 to TRBJ2-7; TRBD1 agrees at 10 bases. The CDR3 consists of 16 residues. Germline V CDR1 and CDR2: SGHAT, FQNNGV. V was pared by 5 bases and J by 6 bases, with 13 bases of the junction left unmatched. CDR3 nucleotide sequence: TGTGCCAGCAGCCTCTCGATCCGGGACAGGGGCTCCGAGCAGTACTTC. This encodes CASSLSIRDRGSEQYF.

The chain employs TRBV19 and TRBJ1-2, with D hard to call. This CDR3 region has 15 residues. V lost 6 bases and J lost 4, with 18 bases in between. Looked up from germline, CDR1 is LNHDA and CDR2 is SQIVND (reference sequence). The CDR3 bases are TGTGCCAGTAGCAAGACGTGGGTCTGGATCTATGGCTACACCTTC. Amino acid sequence: CASSKTWVWIYGYTF. The variable domain in full, with the rest retrieved from reference TRBV19 and TRBJ1-2, is DGGITQSPKYLFRKEGQNVTLSCEQNLNHDAMYWYRQDPGQGLRLIYYSQIVNDFQKGDIAEGYSVSREKKESFPLTVTSAQKNPTAFYLCASSKTWVWIYGYTFGSGTRLTVV.

This chain connects TRBV4-3 to TRBJ2-1; 7 nucleotides match TRBD2. The CDR3 runs 18 residues. CDR1 LGHNA and CDR2 YSLEER come from the germline V gene. V was clipped by 0 bases and J by 3 bases; unmatched bases: 11. The CDR3 sequence: CASSQDTLGGGNYNEQFF. DNA of the CDR3: TGCGCCAGCAGCCAAGATACCCTTGGGGGGGGAAACTACAATGAGCAGTTCTTC.

This clone turned up a few times. This chain joins TRBV5-1 and TRBJ2-5; 8 positions match TRBD1. The CDR3 is made up of 15 amino acids. In germline, CDR1 is SGHRS, CDR2 YFSETQ. V lost 3 bases, J lost 9 bases, and 13 bases stayed unmatched. The CDR3 protein is CASSYGTGRVVAQYF. Here the CDR3 DNA reads TGCGCCAGCAGCTACGGGACAGGACGGGTTGTGGCCCAGTACTTC.

The chain couples TRBV6-4 to TRBJ1-4, with a weak D call TRBD1 (5 bases). The CDR3 totals 15 residues. V was clipped by 6 bases and J by 2 bases, with 13 bases between them. Germline V gives CDR1 MRHNA, CDR2 SNTAGT. CDR3 DNA sequence: TGTGCCAGCAGCGACACGGGACGCACTAATGAAAAACTGTTTTTT. Its translation is CASSDTGRTNEKLFF.

This rearrangement joins TRBV18 to TRBJ2-6; D remains unclear. Germline V lookup: CDR1 KGHSH, CDR2 LQKENI. V was trimmed by 1 base and J by 2 bases, leaving 9 bases between them. The CDR3 is 16 residues long. CDR3 sequence (DNA): TGTGCCAGCTCACCACTTACCGCAACTGGGGCCAACGTCCTGACTTTC. This sequence encodes CASSPLTATGANVLTF.

This clone was detected only once. The chain employs TRBV4-3 and TRBJ2-2; D may be TRBD1 or TRBD2 (5 bases each). Between the trimmed V and J ends, which lost 0 bases and 2 bases, there was a span of 10 bases. This CDR3 comprises 16 residues. The V gene's germline CDR1 is LGHNA and CDR2 YSLEER. The CDR3 bases are TGCGCCAGCAGCCAAGATGGGACCCCTAACACCGGGGAGCTGTTTTTT. It is translated as CASSQDGTPNTGELFF.

This chain uses TRBV7-8 with TRBJ1-1; 9 bases match TRBD1. Germline lookup yields CDR1 SGHVS and CDR2 FQNEAQ. J lost 7 bases, V lost 5 bases, and 11 bases had no gene match. This CDR3 has 15 residues. The CDR3 loop reads CASSPWDRVRGEAFF. In nucleotides, the CDR3 is TGTGCCAGCAGCCCCTGGGACAGGGTTCGTGGTGAAGCTTTCTTT.

V gene TRBV9 combines with J gene TRBJ1-1; D call uncertain. The CDR3 has 16 amino acids. In germline, CDR1 is SGDLS, CDR2 YYNGEE. V was trimmed by 4 bases and J by 4 bases, leaving 20 bases between them. The CDR3 region has the DNA TGTGCCAGCAGCTTAGAGGAAGGCGGGGTGAGCACTGAAGCTTTCTTT. Amino acids: CASSLEEGGVSTEAFF. Based on the CDR3 plus reference TRBV9 and TRBJ1-1, the full variable domain is DSGVTQTPKHLITATGQRVTLRCSPRSGDLSVYWYQQSLDQGLQFLIQYYNGEERAKGNILERFSAQQFPDLHSELNLSSLELGDSALYFCASSLEEGGVSTEAFFGQGTRLTVV.

This chain connects TRBV5-5 to TRBJ2-2, with unresolved D. Per germline, CDR1 SGHKS and CDR2 YYEKEE (reference sequence). Trimming removed 1 base at V and 1 base at J, with 17 bases between. The CDR3 contains 18 residues. The CDR3 reads CASSLQLRTLKNTGELFF. The CDR3 DNA reads TGTGCCAGCAGCTTGCAGTTGAGAACTCTCAAGAACACCGGGGAGCTGTTTTTT.

The chain joins TRBV6-5 to TRBJ1-1; a possible D gene is TRBD1 (5 bases). V dropped 5 bases and J dropped 1 base, with 11 bases sitting between them. The CDR3 covers 14 residues. Germline V gives CDR1 MNHEY, CDR2 SVGAGI. The CDR3 DNA follows: TGTGCCAGCAGTAAACAGGTCGCGAACACTGAAGCTTTCTTT. It is translated as CASSKQVANTEAFF.

The chain recombines TRBV6-4 with TRBJ2-3; TRBD1 matches at 7 bases. This CDR3 is built from 15 residues. V trimming: 6 bases; J trimming: 2 bases; junction bases outside the gene matches: 8. Germline V gene lookup returns CDR1 MRHNA and CDR2 SNTAGT. CDR3 bases: TGTGCCAGCAGCCCTTTACAGGGGCCCACAGATACGCAGTATTTT. The encoded protein is CASSPLQGPTDTQYF.

This chain connects TRBV4-3 to TRBJ1-4; D not certain. Per the germline V gene, CDR1 is LGHNA and CDR2 is YSLEER. The germline V and J ends were trimmed by 3 bases and 0 bases, with 14 bases remaining between them. The CDR3 is 17 residues long. CDR3 loop: CASSQQVSVATNEKLFF. The CDR3 DNA reads as TGCGCCAGCAGCCAGCAAGTCTCAGTAGCAACTAATGAAAAACTGTTTTTT.

J is TRBJ1-6 and V is TRBV2, with a tentative D call TRBD1 (5 bases). CDR3 size: 14 residues. V lost 5 bases to trimming and J lost 10 bases, with 15 bases between them. Looked up from germline, CDR1 is SNHLY and CDR2 is FYNNEI. CDR3 sequence (DNA): TGTGCCAGCAGTCTGGACAAGGTCTCGTCACCCCTCCACTTT. Protein: CASSLDKVSSPLHF.

V usage is TRBV7-9 and J usage is TRBJ2-3; D possibly uses TRBD1 or TRBD2 (6 bases each). The germline V gene encodes CDR1 SEHNR and CDR2 FQNEAQ (reference sequence). CDR3 length: 11 amino acids. With 9 bases removed from V and 6 bases from J, the gap between germline ends came to 10 bases. In nucleotides, the CDR3 is TGTGCCAGTGAAGGGGGGGATACGCAGTATTTT. Translation: CASEGGDTQYF.

The V and J genes are TRBV7-2 and TRBJ1-5, with D uncertain. CDR3 size: 14 residues. With 7 bases removed from V and 1 base from J, the gap between germline ends came to 11 bases. Looked up from germline, CDR1 is SGHTA and CDR2 is FQGNSA. The CDR3 is CASTVGHSNQPQHF. The CDR3 DNA reads as TGTGCCAGCACCGTAGGGCACAGCAATCAGCCCCAGCATTTT.

This chain joins TRBV6-1 and TRBJ2-7; D remains unclear. This CDR3 has 11 residues. CDR1 MNHNS and CDR2 SASEGT come from the germline V gene. With 5 bases removed from V and 4 bases from J, the gap between germline ends came to 6 bases. In nucleotides, the CDR3 is TGTGCCAGCAGTTCCGAATACGAGCAGTACTTC. This gives the protein CASSSEYEQYF.

This chain connects TRBV5-5 to TRBJ1-1; 8 bases are a match to TRBD1. CDR3 size: 16 residues. Trimming cost V 1 base and J 5 bases; bases outside gene matches: 10. Germline assignment: CDR1 SGHKS and CDR2 YYEKEE (reference sequence). The CDR3 DNA reads as TGTGCCAGCAGCTTGTGGGCTCAGGGGGCCCGAACTGAAGCTTTCTTT. As protein: CASSLWAQGARTEAFF.

The V call is TRBV6-6, the J call TRBJ2-3, with D hard to call. In germline, CDR1 is MNHNY, CDR2 SVGAGI (reference sequence). This CDR3 comprises 15 residues. Trimming took 0 bases from V and 0 from J, leaving 7 bases between them. CDR3: CASSYSIRSTDTQYF. In nucleotides, the CDR3 is TGTGCCAGCAGTTACTCAATCAGGAGCACAGATACGCAGTATTTT.

The chain employs TRBV9 and TRBJ1-2; TRBD1 matches 10 bases. The CDR3 consists of 16 residues. Germline values: CDR1 SGDLS, CDR2 YYNGEE. V dropped 4 bases and J dropped 4; count of bases not matched to a gene: 10. As DNA, the CDR3 is TGTGCCAGCAGCCCCCGACAGGGGGCTCGTGGCTATGGCTACACCTTC. Translation gives CASSPRQGARGYGYTF.

This chain uses TRBV4-1 with TRBJ2-2; D unresolved. Germline CDR1 and CDR2: MGHRA and YSYEKL. V was clipped by 0 bases and J by 0 bases, with 8 bases between them. The length of the CDR3 is 16 residues. CDR3 nucleotides: TGCGCCAGCAGCCAAGAGACGTATGCGAACACCGGGGAGCTGTTTTTT. It yields the protein CASSQETYANTGELFF.

In this sample, this clone turned up once. The chain is built from TRBV6-4 and TRBJ2-2, with 13 bases identical to TRBD2. The V gene's germline CDR1 is MRHNA and CDR2 SNTAGT. The CDR3 loop spans 15 amino acids. V trimming: 6 bases; J trimming: 3 bases; junction bases outside the gene matches: 1. The CDR3 protein is CASRGTSGDTGELFF. The DNA for the CDR3 is TGTGCCAGCAGAGGGACTAGCGGGGACACCGGGGAGCTGTTTTTT.

This clone was observed a single time. Other DNA sequences within the sample encode an identical CDR3. The V gene is TRBV7-3, the J gene TRBJ2-1; 7 bases match TRBD2. CDR3 length: 11 amino acids. V shed 4 bases and J 9 bases; nucleotides not matched to a gene: 0. Germline CDR1 is SGHTA and CDR2 is FQGTGA. CDR3 protein: CASSSGGEQFF. CDR3 in DNA: TGTGCCAGCAGCTCGGGAGGTGAGCAGTTCTTC.

CDR3 bases: TGTGCCAGCAGTGAAGGGCCTCTTGACTATGGCTACACCTTC. Translation: CASSEGPLDYGYTF. The chain uses TRBV6-1 and TRBJ1-2; no definite D call. The CDR3 contains 14 residues. CDR1 MNHNS and CDR2 SASEGT come from the germline V gene. V was shortened by 1 base and J by 3 bases, with 9 bases between the two germline ends.

Comment on this clone: Other DNA sequences in this sample translate to the same CDR3. The V call is TRBV19, the J call TRBJ1-4, with D unclear. Germline CDR1 and CDR2: LNHDA and SQIVND (reference sequence). The CDR3 consists of 11 residues. The V end was cut by 6 bases, the J end by 4 bases, with 3 bases between. The CDR3 here is CASSNNEKLFF. CDR3 nucleotide sequence: TGTGCCAGTAGCAATAATGAAAAACTGTTTTTT.

The V and J genes are TRBV10-3 and TRBJ1-2; 9 bases fit TRBD1. Germline V gene sequence: CDR1 ENHRY, CDR2 SYGVKD. Trimming cost V 5 bases and J 8 bases; bases outside gene matches: 6. The CDR3 runs 13 residues. DNA for the CDR3: TGTGCCATCAGTCAGGGACAGGGTGACGGCTACACCTTC. Protein sequence: CAISQGQGDGYTF.